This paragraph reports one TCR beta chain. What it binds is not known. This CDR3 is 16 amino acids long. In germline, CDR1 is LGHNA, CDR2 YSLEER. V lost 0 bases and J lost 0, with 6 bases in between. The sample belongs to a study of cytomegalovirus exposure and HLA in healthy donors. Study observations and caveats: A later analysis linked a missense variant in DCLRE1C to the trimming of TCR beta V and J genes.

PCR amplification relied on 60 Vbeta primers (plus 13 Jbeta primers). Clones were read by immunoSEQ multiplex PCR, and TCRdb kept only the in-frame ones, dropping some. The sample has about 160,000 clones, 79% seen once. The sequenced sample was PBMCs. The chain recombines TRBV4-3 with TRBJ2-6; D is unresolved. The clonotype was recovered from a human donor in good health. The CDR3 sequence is CASSQDEVSGANVLTF. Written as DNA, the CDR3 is TGCGCCAGCAGCCAAGATGAGGTCTCTGGGGCCAACGTCCTGACTTTC.